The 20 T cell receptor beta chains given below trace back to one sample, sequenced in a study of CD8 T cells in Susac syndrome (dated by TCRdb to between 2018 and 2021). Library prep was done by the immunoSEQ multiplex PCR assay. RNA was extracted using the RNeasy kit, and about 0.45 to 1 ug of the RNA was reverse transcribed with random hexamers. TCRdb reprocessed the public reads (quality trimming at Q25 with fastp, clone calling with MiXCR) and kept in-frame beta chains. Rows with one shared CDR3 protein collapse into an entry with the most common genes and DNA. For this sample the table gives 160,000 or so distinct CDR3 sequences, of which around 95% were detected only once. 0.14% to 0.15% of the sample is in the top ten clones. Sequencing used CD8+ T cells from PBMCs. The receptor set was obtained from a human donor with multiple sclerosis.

Here the CDR3 reads CSARGEVLAASYNEQFF. DNA of the CDR3: TGCAGTGCTAGAGGAGAGGTACTCGCGGCGTCCTACAATGAGCAGTTCTTC. The rearrangement uses TRBV20-1 and TRBJ2-1; no definite D call. V was shortened by 1 base and J by 1 base, with 17 bases between the two germline ends. Germline V lookup: CDR1 DFQATT, CDR2 SNEGSKA (reference sequence). This CDR3 has 17 residues.

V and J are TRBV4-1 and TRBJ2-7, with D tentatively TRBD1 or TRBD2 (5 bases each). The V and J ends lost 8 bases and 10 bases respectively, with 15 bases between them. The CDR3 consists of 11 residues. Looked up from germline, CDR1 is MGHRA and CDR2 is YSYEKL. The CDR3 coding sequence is TGCGCCAGCCGCGGGCAGGGCCAACAGTACTTC. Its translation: CASRGQGQQYF.

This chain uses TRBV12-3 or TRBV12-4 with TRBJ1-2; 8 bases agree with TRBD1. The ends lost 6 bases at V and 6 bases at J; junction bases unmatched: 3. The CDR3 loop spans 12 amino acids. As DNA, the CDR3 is TGTGCCAGCAGGACAGGGGCGCATGGCTACACCTTC. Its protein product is CASRTGAHGYTF.

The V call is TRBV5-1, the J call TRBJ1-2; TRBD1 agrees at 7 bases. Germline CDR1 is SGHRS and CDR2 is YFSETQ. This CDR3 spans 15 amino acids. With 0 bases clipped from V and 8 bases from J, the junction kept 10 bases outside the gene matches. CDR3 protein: CASSLVPRQGEGYTF. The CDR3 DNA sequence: TGCGCCAGCAGCTTGGTTCCCCGACAGGGAGAAGGCTACACCTTC.

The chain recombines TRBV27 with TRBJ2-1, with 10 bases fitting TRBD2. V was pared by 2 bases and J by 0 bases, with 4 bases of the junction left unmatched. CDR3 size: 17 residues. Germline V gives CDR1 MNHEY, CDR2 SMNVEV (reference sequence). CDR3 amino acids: CASSLGLAESSYNEQFF. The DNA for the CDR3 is TGTGCCAGCAGTTTAGGACTAGCGGAGAGCTCCTACAATGAGCAGTTCTTC.

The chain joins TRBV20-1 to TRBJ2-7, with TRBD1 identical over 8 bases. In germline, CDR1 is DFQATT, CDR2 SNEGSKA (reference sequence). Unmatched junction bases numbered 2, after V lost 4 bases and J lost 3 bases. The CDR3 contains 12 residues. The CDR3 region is CSATQGGYEQYF. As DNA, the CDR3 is TGCAGTGCTACACAGGGGGGCTACGAGCAGTACTTC.

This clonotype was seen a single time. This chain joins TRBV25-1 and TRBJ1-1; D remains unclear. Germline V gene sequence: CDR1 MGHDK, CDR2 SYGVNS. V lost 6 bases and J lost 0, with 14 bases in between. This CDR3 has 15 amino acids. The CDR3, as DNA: TGTGCCAGCAGAGGAACAGAGACCATGAACACTGAAGCTTTCTTT. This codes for CASRGTETMNTEAFF.

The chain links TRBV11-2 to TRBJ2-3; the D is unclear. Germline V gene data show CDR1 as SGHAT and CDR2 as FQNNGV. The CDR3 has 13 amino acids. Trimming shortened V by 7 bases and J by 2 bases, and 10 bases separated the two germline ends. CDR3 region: CASTAWDTDTQYF. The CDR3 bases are TGTGCCAGCACCGCTTGGGACACAGATACGCAGTATTTT.

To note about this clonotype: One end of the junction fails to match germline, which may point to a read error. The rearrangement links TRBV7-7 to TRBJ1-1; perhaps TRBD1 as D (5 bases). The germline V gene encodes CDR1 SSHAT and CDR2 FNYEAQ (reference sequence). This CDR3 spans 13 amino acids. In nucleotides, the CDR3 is TGTGCTAGCAGCGGGGGAAGACAATTCGAAGCTTTCTTT. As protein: CASSGGRQFEAFF.

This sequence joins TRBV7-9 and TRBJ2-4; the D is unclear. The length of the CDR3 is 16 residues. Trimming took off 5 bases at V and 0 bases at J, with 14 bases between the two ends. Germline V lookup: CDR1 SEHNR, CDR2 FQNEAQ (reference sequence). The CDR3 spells CASSTPKDLAKNIQYF. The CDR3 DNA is TGTGCCAGCAGCACACCGAAGGACCTAGCCAAAAACATTCAGTACTTC.

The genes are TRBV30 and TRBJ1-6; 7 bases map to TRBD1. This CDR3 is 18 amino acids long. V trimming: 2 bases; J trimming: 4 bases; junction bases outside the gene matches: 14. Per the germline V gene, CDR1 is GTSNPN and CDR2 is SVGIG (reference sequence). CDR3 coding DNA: TGTGCCTGGAGTCATAGACTGAGACAGGGAAGTTATAATTCACCCCTCCACTTT. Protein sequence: CAWSHRLRQGSYNSPLHF.

The CDR3 DNA follows: TGTGCCATCAGTGAGTCGGGAGACAGCAATCAGCCCCAGCATTTT. Amino acids: CAISESGDSNQPQHF. The chain is built from TRBV10-3 and TRBJ1-5; no definite D call. Trimming pared 0 bases from V and 1 base from J, leaving 7 bases between. Germline CDR1 ENHRY, CDR2 SYGVKD. The CDR3 runs 15 residues.

The CDR3 bases are TGTGCCAGCAGCGTTCGGGACATTGGAGATACGCAGTATTTT. It yields the protein CASSVRDIGDTQYF. The chain has TRBV9 and TRBJ2-3; a possible D gene is TRBD1 (6 bases). The CDR3 runs to 14 residues. CDR1 is SGDLS, CDR2 YYNGEE, per germline. The germline V and J ends were trimmed by 2 bases and 5 bases, with 12 bases remaining between them. Drawing the rest from reference TRBV9 and TRBJ2-3, the complete variable domain is DSGVTQTPKHLITATGQRVTLRCSPRSGDLSVYWYQQSLDQGLQFLIQYYNGEERAKGNILERFSAQQFPDLHSELNLSSLELGDSALYFCASSVRDIGDTQYFGPGTRLTVL.

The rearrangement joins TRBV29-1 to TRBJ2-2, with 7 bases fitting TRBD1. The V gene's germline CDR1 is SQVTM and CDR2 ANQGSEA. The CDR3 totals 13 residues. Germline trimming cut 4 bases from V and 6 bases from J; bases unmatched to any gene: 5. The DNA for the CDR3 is TGCAGCGTTGGTCAGGGGGTGGCCGGGGAGCTGTTTTTT. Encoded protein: CSVGQGVAGELFF.

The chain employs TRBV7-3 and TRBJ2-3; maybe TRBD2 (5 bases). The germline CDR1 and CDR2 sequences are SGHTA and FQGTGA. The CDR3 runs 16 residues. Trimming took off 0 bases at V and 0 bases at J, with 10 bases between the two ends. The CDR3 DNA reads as TGTGCCAGCAGCTTAACGGGTAGCGTGAGCACAGATACGCAGTATTTT. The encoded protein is CASSLTGSVSTDTQYF.

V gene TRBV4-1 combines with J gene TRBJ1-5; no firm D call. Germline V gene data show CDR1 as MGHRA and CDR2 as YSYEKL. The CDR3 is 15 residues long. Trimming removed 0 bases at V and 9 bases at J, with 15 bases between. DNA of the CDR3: TGCGCCAGCAGCCAAGAAGGTCGCTCCAGGTCGCCCCAGCATTTT. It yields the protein CASSQEGRSRSPQHF.

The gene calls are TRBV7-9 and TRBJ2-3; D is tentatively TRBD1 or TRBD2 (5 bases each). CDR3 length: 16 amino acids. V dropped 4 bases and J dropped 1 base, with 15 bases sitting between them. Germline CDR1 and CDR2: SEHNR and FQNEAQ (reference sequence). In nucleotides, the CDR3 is TGTGCCAGCAGCTCCAGAGGGTTGGGGGGCACAGATACGCAGTATTTT. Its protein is CASSSRGLGGTDTQYF.

CDR3 loop: CASSQDSDGAYEQYV. CDR3 DNA: TGTGCCAGCAGCCAAGATTCGGACGGGGCCTACGAGCAGTACGTC. The gene calls are TRBV3-1 and TRBJ2-7, with TRBD2 as a possible D gene (5 bases). CDR1 is LGHDT, CDR2 YNNKEL, per germline (reference sequence). The CDR3 sequence is 15 residues long. V lost 0 bases and J lost 2, with 11 bases in between.

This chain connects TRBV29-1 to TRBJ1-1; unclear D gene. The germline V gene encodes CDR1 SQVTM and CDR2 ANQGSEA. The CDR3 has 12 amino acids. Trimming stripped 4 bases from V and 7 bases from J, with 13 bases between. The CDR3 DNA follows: TGCAGCGTTGCAAACGTTAGGGATGAAGCTTTCTTT. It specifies CSVANVRDEAFF.

The CDR3 protein is CSARSRRENYEQYF. CDR3 in DNA: TGCAGTGCTAGATCCCGGAGAGAAAACTACGAGCAGTACTTC. V gene TRBV20-1 combines with J gene TRBJ2-7; no definite D call. The V end was cut by 2 bases, the J end by 3 bases, with 14 bases between. Per the germline V gene, CDR1 is DFQATT and CDR2 is SNEGSKA (reference sequence). The CDR3 loop spans 14 amino acids.